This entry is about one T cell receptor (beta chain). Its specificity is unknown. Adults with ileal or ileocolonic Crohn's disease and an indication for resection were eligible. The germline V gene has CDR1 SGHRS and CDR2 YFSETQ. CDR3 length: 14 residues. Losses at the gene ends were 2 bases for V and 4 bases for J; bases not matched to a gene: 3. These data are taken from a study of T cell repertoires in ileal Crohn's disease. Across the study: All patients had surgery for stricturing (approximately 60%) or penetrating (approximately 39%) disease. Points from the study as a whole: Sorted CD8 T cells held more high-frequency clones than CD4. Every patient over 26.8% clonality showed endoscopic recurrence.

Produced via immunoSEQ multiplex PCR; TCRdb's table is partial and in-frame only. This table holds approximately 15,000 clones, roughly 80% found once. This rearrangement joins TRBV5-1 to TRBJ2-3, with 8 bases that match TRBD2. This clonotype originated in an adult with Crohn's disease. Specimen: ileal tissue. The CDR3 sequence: CASSFGLAADTQYF. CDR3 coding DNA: TGCGCCAGCAGCTTCGGACTAGCCGCAGATACGCAGTATTTT.